Listed here are 10 T cell receptor beta chains from one sample, sequenced in a study of shared clonotypes between healthy human individuals. This table comes from immunoSEQ multiplex PCR, and its TCRdb copy is limited to in-frame clones, with some not included. The data hold approximately 2,000,000 clones, with just over 90% observed a single time. As defined, naive CD8 cells were CD45RO-negative and positively selected for CCR7, with terminally differentiated effector memory CD45RA+ cells excluded. Sample: naive CD8+ T cells from PBMCs. These receptor sequences come from a man between 18 and 29 years old in good health. Some clones in this sample may be carry-over from other donors' samples.

V gene TRBV11-1 combines with J gene TRBJ2-7; D could derive from TRBD1 or TRBD2 (5 bases each). Germline CDR1 is SGHAT and CDR2 is FQDESV (reference sequence). This CDR3 comprises 14 residues. V was pared by 1 base and J by 6 bases, with 13 bases between. CDR3 DNA: TGTGCCAGCAGCTTAGATGAGAGGGGCCTCGAGCAGTACTTC. Protein sequence: CASSLDERGLEQYF.

The V and J genes are TRBV10-3 and TRBJ2-1, with TRBD2 matching over 7 bases. After removal of 5 bases from V and 6 bases from J, the junction contained 7 bases not matched to a gene. This CDR3 is built from 14 residues. Germline values: CDR1 ENHRY, CDR2 SYGVKD. Here the CDR3 DNA reads TGTGCCATCAGTCTTCCGGGACTAATCAATGAGCAGTTCTTC. It translates to CAISLPGLINEQFF.

The rearrangement uses TRBV5-1 and TRBJ2-3, with TRBD2 matching over 14 bases. The CDR3 runs 17 residues. Looked up from germline, CDR1 is SGHRS and CDR2 is YFSETQ. Trimming cost V 4 bases and J 4 bases; bases outside gene matches: 8. CDR3 loop: CASSTGLAGGSADTQYF. Written as DNA, the CDR3 is TGCGCCAGCAGCACCGGACTAGCGGGAGGATCGGCAGATACGCAGTATTTT.

The gene calls are TRBV15 and TRBJ1-3, with D unclear. This CDR3 contains 16 residues. Germline V gene data show CDR1 as LNHNV and CDR2 as YYDKDF (reference sequence). Trimming took off 2 bases at V and 0 bases at J, with 11 bases between the two ends. The CDR3 DNA reads TGTGCCACCAGCAGAAGGGTAGTGAGCTCTGGAAACACCATATATTTT. As protein: CATSRRVVSSGNTIYF.

This clone was seen a single time. The J gene is TRBJ2-7, the V gene TRBV7-8; 8 nucleotides align to TRBD2. The length of the CDR3 is 15 residues. Germline values: CDR1 SGHVS, CDR2 FQNEAQ. With 3 bases clipped from V and 0 bases from J, the junction kept 4 bases outside the gene matches. The CDR3: CASSFGLALSYEQYF. The CDR3 DNA sequence: TGTGCCAGCAGCTTTGGACTAGCCCTCTCCTACGAGCAGTACTTC.

The chain links TRBV19 to TRBJ1-4; possibly TRBD1 for D (6 bases). Trimming pared 6 bases from V and 5 bases from J, leaving 16 bases between. The length of the CDR3 is 15 residues. CDR1 and CDR2 from the germline V gene are LNHDA and SQIVND (reference sequence). DNA for the CDR3: TGTGCCAGTAGCCCCCGACAGGTGGGGAATGAAAAACTGTTTTTT. Its translation: CASSPRQVGNEKLFF.

The chain links TRBV7-6 to TRBJ2-2; 7 bases agree with TRBD1. V dropped 5 bases and J dropped 1; count of bases not matched to a gene: 4. The germline V gene has CDR1 SGHVS and CDR2 FNYEAQ. The CDR3 is 15 amino acids. Here the CDR3 reads CASSPWTGNTGELFF. In DNA, the CDR3 is TGTGCCAGCAGCCCGTGGACAGGGAACACCGGGGAGCTGTTTTTT.

This clone was counted a single time. The genes are TRBV27 and TRBJ2-7; 9 bases are shared with TRBD1. Per the germline V gene, CDR1 is MNHEY and CDR2 is SMNVEV (reference sequence). The J segment lost 1 base and the V segment lost 6 bases, leaving 10 bases of the junction unmatched. The CDR3 runs to 16 residues. The CDR3 reads CASRLTGTGLSYEQYF. CDR3 bases: TGTGCCAGCAGACTGACCGGGACAGGGCTTTCCTACGAGCAGTACTTC.

Worth noting for this clone: Other DNA sequences in this sample translate to the same CDR3. V and J are TRBV5-1 and TRBJ2-7, with 8 bases matching TRBD1. Germline trimming cut 3 bases from V and 3 bases from J; bases unmatched to any gene: 5. The CDR3 covers 14 residues. CDR1 and CDR2 from the germline V gene are SGHRS and YFSETQ. The CDR3 loop is CASSWTGSGYEQYF. The CDR3 coding sequence is TGCGCCAGCAGCTGGACAGGGTCGGGCTACGAGCAGTACTTC.

This chain joins TRBV7-9 and TRBJ2-1; D tentatively fits TRBD1 or TRBD2 (5 bases each). Trimming cost V 3 bases and J 5 bases, with 11 bases left between them. CDR1 and CDR2 from the germline V gene are SEHNR and FQNEAQ (reference sequence). This CDR3 has 14 amino acids. Here the CDR3 reads CASSLGPSNNEQFF. The CDR3 bases are TGTGCCAGCAGCTTGGGACCGAGTAACAATGAGCAGTTCTTC.